This T cell receptor beta chain originates from a study of blood T cell repertoires in COVID-19. Looking at the study overall: COVID-19 samples, acute and convalescent, were from the United States, Italy and Spain. PBMCs, B-cell-depleted T cells, or T cells provided the cDNA or gDNA that made up the material.

How the authors handled the data: Scientists estimated how many nucleated cells there were by amplifying reference gene primers. Sequenced by immunoSEQ multiplex PCR; TCRdb stores in-frame clones only, minus some. The V and J calls and clone size were taken over from that table, and D and trimming were inferred from the DNA. Among roughly 310,000 clones, over 75% were seen once, and the ten largest hold approximately 4%. This CDR3 has 12 amino acids. CDR1 SGHDN and CDR2 FVKESK come from the germline V gene. Trimming at V came to 4 bases and at J to 14 bases, leaving 9 bases not matched to a gene. The rearrangement joins TRBV14 to TRBJ1-2, with 8 bases lining up with TRBD1. The clonotype originates from a woman in her forties or fifties with active or convalescent COVID-19. Source material: peripheral blood. The CDR3 bases are TGTGCCAGCAGCCCAGCGAGGACAGGGCTGACCTTC. Residues: CASSPARTGLTF.